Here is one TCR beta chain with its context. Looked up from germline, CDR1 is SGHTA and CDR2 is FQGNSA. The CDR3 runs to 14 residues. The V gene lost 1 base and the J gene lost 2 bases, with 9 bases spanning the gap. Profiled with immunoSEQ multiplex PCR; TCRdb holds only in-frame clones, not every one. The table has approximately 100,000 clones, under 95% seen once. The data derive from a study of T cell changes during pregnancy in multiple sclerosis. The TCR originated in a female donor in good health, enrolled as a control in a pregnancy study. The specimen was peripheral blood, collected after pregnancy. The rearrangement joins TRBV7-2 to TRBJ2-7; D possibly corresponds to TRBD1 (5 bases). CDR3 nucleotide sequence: TGTGCCAGCAGCTTAGTTGGGGCGACCTACGAGCAGTACTTC. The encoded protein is CASSLVGATYEQYF.